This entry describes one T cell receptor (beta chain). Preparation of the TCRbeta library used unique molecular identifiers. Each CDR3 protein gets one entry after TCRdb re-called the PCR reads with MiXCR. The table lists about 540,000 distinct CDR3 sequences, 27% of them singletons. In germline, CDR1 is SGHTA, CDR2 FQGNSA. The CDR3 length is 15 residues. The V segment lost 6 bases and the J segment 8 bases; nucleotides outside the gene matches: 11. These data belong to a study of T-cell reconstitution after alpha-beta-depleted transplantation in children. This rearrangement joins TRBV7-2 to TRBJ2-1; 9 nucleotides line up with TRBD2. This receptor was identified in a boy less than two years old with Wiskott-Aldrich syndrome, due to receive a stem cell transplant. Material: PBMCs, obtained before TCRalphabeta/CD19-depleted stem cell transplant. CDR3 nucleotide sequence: TGTGCCAGCAGTTTTACTAGCGGGCGCTCGGATGAGCAGTTCTTC. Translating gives CASSFTSGRSDEQFF. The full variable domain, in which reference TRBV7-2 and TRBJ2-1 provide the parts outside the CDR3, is GAGVSQSPSNKVTEKGKDVELRCDPISGHTALYWYRQSLGQGLEFLIYFQGNSAPDKSGLPSDRFSAERTGGSVSTLTIQRTQQEDSAVYLCASSFTSGRSDEQFFGPGTRLTVL.